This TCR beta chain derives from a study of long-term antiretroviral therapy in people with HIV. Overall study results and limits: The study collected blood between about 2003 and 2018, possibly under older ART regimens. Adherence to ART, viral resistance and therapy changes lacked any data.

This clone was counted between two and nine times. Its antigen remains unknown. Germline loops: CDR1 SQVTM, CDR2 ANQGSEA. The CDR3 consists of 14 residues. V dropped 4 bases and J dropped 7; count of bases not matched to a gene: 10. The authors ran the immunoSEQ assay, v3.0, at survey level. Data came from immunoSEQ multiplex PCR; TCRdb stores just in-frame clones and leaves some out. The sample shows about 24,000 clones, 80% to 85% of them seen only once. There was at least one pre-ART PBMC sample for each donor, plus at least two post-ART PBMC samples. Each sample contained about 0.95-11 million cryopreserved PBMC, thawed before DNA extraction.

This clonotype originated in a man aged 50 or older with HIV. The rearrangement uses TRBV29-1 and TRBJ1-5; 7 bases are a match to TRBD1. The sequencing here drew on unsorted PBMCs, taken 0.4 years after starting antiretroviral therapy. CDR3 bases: TGCAGCGTTGCTTCGGCAGGGGGAATACAGCCCCAGCATTTT. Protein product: CSVASAGGIQPQHF.